Listed below are T cell receptor beta chains from one sample, sequenced in a study of shared clonotypes between healthy human individuals. Profiled with immunoSEQ multiplex PCR; TCRdb holds only in-frame clones, not every one. The repertoire holds about 490,000 clones, with about 79% as singletons. Sequenced sample: PBMCs. These receptors were collected from a woman aged 40 to 50 in good health. Some clones in this sample may be carry-over from other donors' samples. The CDR3 runs from the conserved cysteine through the conserved F or W. Fields, in order: V gene, clone size, D gene, J gene, CDR3 protein, CDR3 DNA. The D gene is left open where the match is weak. Only part of the rows carry a size: once, few, many, or a class if the clone is expanded.

V: TRBV5-1; size: .; D: TRBD1; J: TRBJ1-5; CDR3: CASSPGGRGNQPQHF; DNA: TGCGCCAGCAGCCCAGGGGGCCGGGGCAATCAGCCCCAGCATTTT
V: TRBV5-4; size: once; D: TRBD2; J: TRBJ2-2; CDR3: CASSQDTLGGPGELFF; DNA: TGCGCCAGCAGCCAAGATACGCTGGGAGGGCCCGGGGAGCTGTTTTTT
V: TRBV19; size: .; D: TRBD1; J: TRBJ1-1; CDR3: CASIRGGTGDTEAFF; DNA: TGTGCCAGTATCAGAGGGGGGACAGGGGACACTGAAGCTTTCTTT
V: TRBV28; size: .; D: .; J: TRBJ1-3; CDR3: CASSAGGAEGNTIYF; DNA: TGTGCCAGCAGCGCCGGGGGGGCGGAGGGAAACACCATATATTTT
V: TRBV4-1; size: .; D: .; J: TRBJ2-5; CDR3: CASSQEFERGWETQYF; DNA: TGCGCCAGCAGCCAAGAATTCGAGAGGGGTTGGGAGACCCAGTACTTC
V: TRBV4-1; size: .; D: .; J: TRBJ2-3; CDR3: CASSRTVAVSTDTQYF; DNA: TGCGCCAGCAGCCGAACCGTAGCGGTTAGCACAGATACGCAGTATTTT
V: TRBV7-9; size: .; D: .; J: TRBJ1-2; CDR3: CASSFDSNYGYTF; DNA: TGTGCCAGCAGCTTTGACAGCAACTATGGCTACACCTTC
V: TRBV7-8; size: .; D: TRBD2; J: TRBJ2-3; CDR3: CASSSGPSGSTDTQYF; DNA: TGTGCCAGCAGCTCTGGCCCTAGCGGAAGCACAGATACGCAGTATTTT
V: TRBV28; size: .; D: TRBD2; J: TRBJ2-1; CDR3: CASRLAGGDYNEQFF; DNA: TGTGCCAGCCGGTTAGCGGGAGGGGATTACAATGAGCAGTTCTTC
V: TRBV29-1; size: many; D: TRBD1; J: TRBJ1-1; CDR3: CSVPGTGGFEAFF; DNA: TGCAGCGTTCCCGGGACAGGGGGGTTTGAAGCTTTCTTT
V: TRBV9; size: few; D: TRBD2; J: TRBJ2-1; CDR3: CASKNLAAYNEQFF; DNA: TGTGCCAGCAAGAACCTAGCGGCCTACAATGAGCAGTTCTTC
V: TRBV25-1; size: .; D: TRBD1; J: TRBJ2-1; CDR3: CASSEDRGLYNEQFF; DNA: TGTGCCAGCAGTGAAGACAGGGGGCTCTACAATGAGCAGTTCTTC
V: TRBV5-1; size: once; D: TRBD1; J: TRBJ2-7; CDR3: CASSFGDRGYEQYF; DNA: TGCGCCAGCAGCTTTGGGGACAGGGGTTACGAGCAGTACTTC
V: TRBV27; size: .; D: .; J: TRBJ2-5; CDR3: CSAGRRQETQYF; DNA: TGTTCGGCGGGGAGGCGACAAGAGACCCAGTACTTC
V: TRBV29-1; size: .; D: .; J: TRBJ2-5; CDR3: CSVAQGTQETQYF; DNA: TGCAGCGTAGCACAGGGTACCCAAGAGACCCAGTACTTC
V: TRBV7-2; size: .; D: .; J: TRBJ2-5; CDR3: CASSLAAQETQYF; DNA: TGTGCCAGCAGCTTAGCGGCCCAAGAGACCCAGTACTTC
V: TRBV29-1; size: .; D: TRBD1; J: TRBJ2-5; CDR3: CSVPLRDRVHF; DNA: TGCAGCGTTCCCCTCCGGGACAGGGTTCACTTC
V: TRBV5-6; size: .; D: .; J: TRBJ2-1; CDR3: CASSFDSYNEQFF; DNA: TGTGCCAGCAGCTTTGATTCCTACAATGAGCAGTTCTTC
V: TRBV11-2; size: .; D: .; J: TRBJ1-2; CDR3: CASSLVSGLNYGYTF; DNA: TGTGCCAGCAGCTTAGTGTCCGGGCTAAACTATGGCTACACCTTC